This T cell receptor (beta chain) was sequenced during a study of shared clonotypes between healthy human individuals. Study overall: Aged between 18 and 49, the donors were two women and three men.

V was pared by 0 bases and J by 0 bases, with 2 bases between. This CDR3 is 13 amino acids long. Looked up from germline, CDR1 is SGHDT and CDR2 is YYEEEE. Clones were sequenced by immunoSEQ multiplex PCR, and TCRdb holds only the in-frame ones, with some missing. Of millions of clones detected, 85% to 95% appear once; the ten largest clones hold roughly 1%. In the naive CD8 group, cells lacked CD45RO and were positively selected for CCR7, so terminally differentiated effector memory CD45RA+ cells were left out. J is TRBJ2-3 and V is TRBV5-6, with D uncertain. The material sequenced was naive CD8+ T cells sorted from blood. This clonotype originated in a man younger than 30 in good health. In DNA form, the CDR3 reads TGTGCCAGCAGCTTGGAAAGCACAGATACGCAGTATTTT. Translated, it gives CASSLESTDTQYF. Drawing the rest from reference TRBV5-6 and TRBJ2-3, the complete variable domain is DAGVTQSPTHLIKTRGQQVTLRCSPKSGHDTVSWYQQALGQGPQFIFQYYEEEERQRGNFPDRFSGHQFPNYSSELNVNALLLGDSALYLCASSLESTDTQYFGPGTRLTVL.